This T cell receptor beta chain stems from a study of cytomegalovirus exposure and HLA in healthy donors (dated by TCRdb to the late 2010s). Study-level background: An earlier analysis of roughly 570 of the donors reported about 280 Gb of sequence data and some 110 million unique TCR beta sequences obtained from approximately 180 million T cells. Roughly 300 gigabases of sequencing data and roughly 90 million unique TCR sequences were included in an early release covering around 650 HLA-typed donors. Of the roughly 400 genotyped donors, roughly 85% fell in the genetic ancestry cluster associated with self-reported Caucasian donors. The study aimed to test whether cataloging public T cell receptors could reveal signatures of past pathogen exposure. The T cell repertoires of 670 or so subjects were profiled by immunosequencing and related to cytomegalovirus serostatus. A separate validation cohort of over a hundred different subjects was used in addition to the 666-subject first cohort. To predict cytomegalovirus infection status, the study brought together high-throughput TCR immunosequencing, statistical association of individual TCRs with disease status, and machine learning. A later analysis re-examined previously published TCR beta repertoires from roughly 720 donors and added high-resolution HLA genotyping to investigate patterns of TCR occurrence. Rather than using new phenotypic data, the later analysis identified candidate immune exposures from TCR beta sequences and from how often those sequences occurred across donors. An earlier analysis of 587 of the donors used high-throughput TCR beta sequencing to judge whether each TCR beta V gene segment behaved as functional or pseudogenic. Donor age, sex, ethnicity and CMV serostatus were compiled together with the repertoire data. A later genetic analysis used genome-wide SNP genotypes for about 60% of the roughly 670 donors, treating that subset as a discovery cohort. All discovery cohort repertoires had been generated on a single sequencing platform. Class I and class II HLA loci were covered by the typing at four-digit resolution. Typing coverage varied by locus: roughly 629-640 donors for A, B, C, DRB1 and DQB1; 522 for DQA1; approximately 610 for DPA1; roughly 450 for DPB1. Because of strong linkage in the cohort, roughly five DR-DQ haplotypes were treated as single units for association and clustering. On average, around 200,000 unique TCR beta nucleotide sequences were sequenced per donor among roughly 430 genotyped donors of the cohort, with roughly 19% of those sequences being non-productive. Study-wide conclusions, independent of this receptor: According to a later analysis, most CMV-associated TCR beta chains appeared to be HLA-restricted, and the HLA associations seemed to be driven largely by CMV exposure. At a false discovery rate of 0.05, a later analysis linked fewer than 20,000 TCR beta sequences to specific HLA alleles. According to a later analysis, TCR association rates differed among HLA loci, with DRB1 alleles showing the most associated TCRs and HLA-C alleles showing the fewest. Across donors, most TCR sequences were observed very rarely, whereas some public TCRs were present in many individuals. The presence/absence analyses assumed that sequencing depth was roughly uniform across donors, and that assumption may not be true. For the cohort, immune exposure information was limited to CMV serostatus. Some IMGT-functional V segments, including TRBV6-2 and TRBV6-3, could not be told apart with the 87-base-pair reads, so those segments were excluded. In vitro tests confirmed that a few of the cytomegalovirus-associated TCR beta chains recognize cytomegalovirus antigens. Correlated functional status among segregating V segments might be attributable to linkage disequilibrium, but an unknown experimental factor could not be ruled out. A later genetic analysis associated a missense DCLRE1C variant with V-gene and J-gene trimming of TCR beta chains, and an independent cohort replicated the association. When HLA alleles, especially DR and DQ, strongly co-occurred, TCR associations were difficult to assign to individual alleles. Compared with the roughly 700-donor mean, donors in an Asian-associated ancestry cluster had fewer N-insertions in productive TCRs, according to a later genetic analysis. A cluster of highly shared sequence variants was judged likely to represent a technical artifact of the sequencing pipeline. A total of roughly 160 TCR beta chains were listed by the study as associated with cytomegalovirus. Compared with equally common non-associated chains, HLA-associated TCR beta chains in a later analysis were more clonally expanded and had lower generation probabilities. The authors suggested that the approach could potentially be extended to other disease states and immunological phenotypes. An earlier analysis of some 560 of the donors showed that most TCR beta V segments appeared in productive rearrangements either about 87% or about 30% of the time, which broadly matched IMGT annotations. In both the original and validation cohorts, the classifier was reported to diagnose cytomegalovirus status with high specificity and sensitivity. The cohort was sequenced for TCR beta chains only, and without alpha or paired-chain data the features that could be detected were limited. The earlier analysis of some 540 of the donors excluded approximately 15 rarely observed V segments, including chromosome 9 orphons, because counts were too low. Because HLA typing was unavailable for some donors at each locus, only the typed subset was used in association tests. A further reported finding was that TCR beta sequences accurately predicted the HLA-A and HLA-B alleles for most subjects in the first cohort. A later analysis reported that several top co-occurrence clusters appeared linked to parvovirus B19, influenza, CMV and Epstein-Barr virus.

The germline V gene supplies CDR1 MDHEN and CDR2 SYDVKM. V lost 7 bases and J lost 1 base, and the count of bases not matched to a germline gene is 5. CDR3 length: 14 amino acids, cysteine to phenylalanine. The CDR3 DNA has 42 bases and is translated from base 1. Library preparation was by the immunoSEQ multiplex PCR assay. For the multiplex PCR, a mixture combining 60 forward primers for TCR Vbeta segments and 13 reverse primers for TCR Jbeta segments was used. A multiplex PCR assay on genomic DNA amplified the CDR3 region of rearranged TCR beta genes. The amplified TCR beta libraries were sequenced on the Illumina HiSeq System as 87-base-pair reads. From the authors' description of their analysis: In a later analysis, 77 million or so unique TCR beta chains were counted across the roughly 670 repertoires, and roughly 11 million of these chains were shared by at least two donors. Raw reads were error-corrected and collapsed into unique sequences with a nearest-neighbor algorithm that merged closely related sequences to remove PCR and sequencing errors. V, D and J gene segments were assigned by aligning CDR3 sequences to IMGT reference sequences. For a sequence to be retained, a match of at least six nucleotides was required to both a V gene segment and a J gene segment. A rearrangement counted as productive if the CDR3 had no stop codons and remained in frame with V and J, and every other rearrangement counted as non-productive. CDR3 was defined according to IMGT convention as the region running from the second conserved V-encoded cysteine to the conserved J-encoded phenylalanine. The earlier analysis of about 570 of the donors excluded any sequence lacking an unambiguous match to a single V gene segment. An earlier analysis of about 600 of the donors called V segments functional above 56.7% productive rearrangements and segregating when the between-donor standard deviation exceeded 5%. A statistical classification framework was built to diagnose cytomegalovirus status from the catalog of TCR beta chain sequences. In a later analysis, V and J genes were assigned by comparing TCR nucleotide sequences against IMGT/GENE-DB human TR gene sequences. The TCRdist pipeline was used in a later analysis to assign CDR3 sequences and most-parsimonious VDJ recombination scenarios. In a later analysis, every TCR beta chain was defined by the combination of its CDR3 amino acid sequence and its V-gene family, and reads without a unique V-gene family were dropped. To address suspected cross-contamination and a sequencing artifact, a later analysis removed 592 highly shared, low-generation-probability nucleotide sequences. In a later analysis, a clonal expansion index for each public chain was calculated from normalized within-repertoire ranks of inferred template counts. In a later analysis, generation probabilities were computed with a VDJ recombination model fitted to out-of-frame rearrangements, and the resulting probabilities were checked against IGoR. A later analysis scored TCR-TCR, TCR-HLA and TCR-CMV co-occurrence with hypergeometric tests, applying a repertoire-size bias correction to TCR pairs. False discovery rates were estimated in a later analysis by permuting HLA or CMV assignments 20 times. A later analysis grouped co-occurring TCRs with DBSCAN, adding TCRdist sequence similarity when clustering within HLA-allele-positive subsets. Repertoires with fewer than 30,000 or more than 120,000 public chains were left out of co-occurrence clustering, as were about five repertoires with anomalous nucleotide sharing. Drawn from immuneACCESS, this table holds only the in-frame rearrangements with V and J called that TCRdb kept. Clones are partly lost; checked studies trace under half to an unresolved V gene and leave the rest unexplained. That table is the source of V, J and clone size, and D and trimming were worked out from the DNA. This sample is represented by 100,000 to 150,000 clones; roughly 82% of them were singletons. The ten largest clones take up roughly 13% of the sample.

The cohort comprised fewer than 750 healthy bone marrow donors. Cohort members were all nominally healthy when sampled, although unrecorded immune exposures were likely present. The donor tested CMV seropositive, placing the donor among the 289 seropositive members of the cohort. Every donor gave a peripheral blood sample, and the peripheral blood mononuclear cells from that sample were used for TCR beta sequencing. Genomic DNA was extracted from the blood cell samples with the Qiagen DNeasy Blood Extraction Kit. As for this clone: What antigen it recognizes has not been identified. Base qualities are not provided; no much larger clone lies one nucleotide away.

The sequence joins TRBV28 to TRBJ1-1; TRBD1 lines up with 8 middle nucleotides. The sequence was obtained from a woman between 35 and 50 years old in good health and CMV-seropositive. The specimen was PBMCs. The CDR3 corresponds to CASTKQGGNTEAFF. The DNA is TGTGCCAGCACTAAACAGGGGGGGAACACTGAAGCTTTCTTT.